This TCR beta chain was recovered during a study of OX40 agonist ivuxolimab in advanced cancers. Overall study: Hepatocellular carcinoma, melanoma, renal cell or head and neck cancer was diagnosed in the dose-escalation patients. The study, taken as a whole, reports: CD8+ T cells averaged more expanded clones than CD4+. Partial responders at 0.1-3.0 mg/kg showed near-lowest clonal expansion. At 0.1 to 3.0 mg/kg, clonal expansion of CD4+ and CD8+ blood T cells had occurred by week 6.

Sequenced by immunoSEQ multiplex PCR; TCRdb stores in-frame clones only, minus some. The table has roughly 27,000 clones, roughly 87% seen once. Germline loops: CDR1 SEHNR, CDR2 FQNEAQ (reference sequence). The CDR3 consists of 12 residues. A word on this clone: Its antigen is undetermined. The junction departs from the called germline gene at one end, perhaps through a read error.

V gene TRBV7-9 combines with J gene TRBJ1-4; possible D gene TRBD1, 5 bases. Sequencing used CD4+ or CD8+ T cells sorted from blood, obtained in a trial of the OX40 agonist ivuxolimab. The receptor was derived from an adult with an advanced solid tumor such as melanoma, head and neck, liver or kidney cancer. For the CDR3, the DNA is TGTGCCAGCAGCTTAGAGGGACGGTTGCATGAGTTT. Translating gives CASSLEGRLHEF.